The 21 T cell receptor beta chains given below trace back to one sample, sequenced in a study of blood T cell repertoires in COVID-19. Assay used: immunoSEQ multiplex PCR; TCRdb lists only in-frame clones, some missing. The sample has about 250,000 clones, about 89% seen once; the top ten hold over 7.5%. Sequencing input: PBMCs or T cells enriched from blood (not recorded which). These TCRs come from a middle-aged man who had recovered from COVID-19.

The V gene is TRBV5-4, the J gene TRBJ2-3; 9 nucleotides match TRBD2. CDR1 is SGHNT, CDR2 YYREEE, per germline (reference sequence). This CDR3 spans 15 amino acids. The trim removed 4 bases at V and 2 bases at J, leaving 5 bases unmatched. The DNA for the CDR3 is TGTGCCAGCAGCCCTCAGCGGGGGGCCACAGATACGCAGTATTTT. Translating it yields CASSPQRGATDTQYF.

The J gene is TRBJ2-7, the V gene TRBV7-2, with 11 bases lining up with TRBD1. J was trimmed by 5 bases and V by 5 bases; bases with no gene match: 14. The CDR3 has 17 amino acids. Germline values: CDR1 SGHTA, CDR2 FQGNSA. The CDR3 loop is CASSPDYRDRGEHEQYF. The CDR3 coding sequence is TGTGCCAGCAGCCCCGATTACCGGGACAGGGGGGAACACGAGCAGTACTTC.

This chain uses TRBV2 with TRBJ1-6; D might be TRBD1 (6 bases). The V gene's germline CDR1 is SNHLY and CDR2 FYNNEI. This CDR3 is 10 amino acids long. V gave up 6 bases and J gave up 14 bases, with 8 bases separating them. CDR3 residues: CASSEGALHF. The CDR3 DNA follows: TGTGCCAGCAGCGAGGGGGCCCTCCACTTT.

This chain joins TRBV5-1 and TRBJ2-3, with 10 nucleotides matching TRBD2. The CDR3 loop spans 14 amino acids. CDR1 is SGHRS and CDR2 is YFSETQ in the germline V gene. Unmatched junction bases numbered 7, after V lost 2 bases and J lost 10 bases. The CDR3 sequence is CASSFSSGRTAQYF. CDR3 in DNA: TGCGCCAGCAGCTTCTCTAGCGGGAGAACCGCGCAGTATTTT.

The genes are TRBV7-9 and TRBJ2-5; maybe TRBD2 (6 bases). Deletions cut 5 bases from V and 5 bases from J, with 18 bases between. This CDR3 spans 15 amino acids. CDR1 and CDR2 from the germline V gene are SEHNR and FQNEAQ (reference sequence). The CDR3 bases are TGTGCCAGCAGCCCACTGGGGGGTTGGGGTGAGACCCAGTACTTC. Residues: CASSPLGGWGETQYF.

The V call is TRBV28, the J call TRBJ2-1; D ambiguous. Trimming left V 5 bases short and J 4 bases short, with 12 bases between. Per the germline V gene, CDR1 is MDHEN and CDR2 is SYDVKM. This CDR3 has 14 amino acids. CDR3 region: CASSPAGTYNEQFF. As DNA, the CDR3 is TGTGCCAGCAGTCCGGCAGGTACGTACAATGAGCAGTTCTTC.

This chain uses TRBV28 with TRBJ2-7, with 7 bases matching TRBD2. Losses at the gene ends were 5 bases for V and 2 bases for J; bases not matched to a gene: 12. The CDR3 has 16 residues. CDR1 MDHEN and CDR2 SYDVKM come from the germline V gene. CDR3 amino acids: CASSPSTSWSAYEQYF. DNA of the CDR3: TGTGCCAGCAGTCCGTCGACTAGCTGGTCCGCCTACGAGCAGTACTTC.

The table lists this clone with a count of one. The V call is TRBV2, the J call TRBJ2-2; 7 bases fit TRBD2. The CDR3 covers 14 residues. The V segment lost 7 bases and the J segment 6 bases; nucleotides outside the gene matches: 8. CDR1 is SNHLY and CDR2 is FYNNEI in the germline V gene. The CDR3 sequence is CASKMERDPGELFF. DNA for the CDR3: TGTGCCAGCAAAATGGAGCGGGATCCCGGGGAGCTGTTTTTT. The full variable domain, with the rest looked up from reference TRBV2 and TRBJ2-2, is EPEVTQTPSHQVTQMGQEVILRCVPISNHLYFYWYRQILGQKVEFLVSFYNNEISEKSEIFDDQFSVERPDGSNFTLKIRSTKLEDSAMYFCASKMERDPGELFFGEGSRLTVL.

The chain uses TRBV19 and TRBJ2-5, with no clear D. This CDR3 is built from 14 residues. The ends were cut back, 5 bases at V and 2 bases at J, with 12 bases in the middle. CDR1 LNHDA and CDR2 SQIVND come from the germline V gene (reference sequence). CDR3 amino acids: CASSRLDGQETQYF. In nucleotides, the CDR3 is TGTGCCAGTAGTCGCCTAGATGGACAAGAGACCCAGTACTTC.

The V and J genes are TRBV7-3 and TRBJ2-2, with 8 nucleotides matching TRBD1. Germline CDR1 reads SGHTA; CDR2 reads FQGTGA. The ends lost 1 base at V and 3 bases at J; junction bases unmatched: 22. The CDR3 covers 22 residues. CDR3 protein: CASSLKPRSFFSDRGDTGELFF. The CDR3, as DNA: TGTGCCAGCAGCTTAAAACCCCGGAGTTTTTTTAGTGACAGGGGAGACACCGGGGAGCTGTTTTTT.

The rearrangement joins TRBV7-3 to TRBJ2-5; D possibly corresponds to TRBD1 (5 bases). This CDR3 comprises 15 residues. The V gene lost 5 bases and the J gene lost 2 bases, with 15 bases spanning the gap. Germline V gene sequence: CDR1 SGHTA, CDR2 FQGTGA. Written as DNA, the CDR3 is TGTGCCAGCAGCCCCGAGGCAGGGCCTCAAGAGACCCAGTACTTC. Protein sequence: CASSPEAGPQETQYF.

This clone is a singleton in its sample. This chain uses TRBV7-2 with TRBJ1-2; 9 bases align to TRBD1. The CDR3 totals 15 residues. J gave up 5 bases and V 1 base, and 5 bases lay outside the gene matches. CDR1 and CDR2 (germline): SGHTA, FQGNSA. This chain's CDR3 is CASSLGQGVFYGYTF. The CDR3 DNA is TGTGCCAGCAGCTTAGGACAGGGGGTCTTTTATGGCTACACCTTC.

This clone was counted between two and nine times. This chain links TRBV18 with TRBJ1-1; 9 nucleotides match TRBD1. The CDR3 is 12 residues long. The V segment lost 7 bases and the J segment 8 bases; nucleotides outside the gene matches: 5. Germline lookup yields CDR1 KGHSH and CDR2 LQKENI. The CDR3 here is CASLTGGREAFF. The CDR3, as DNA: TGTGCCAGCTTAACAGGGGGCCGGGAAGCTTTCTTT.

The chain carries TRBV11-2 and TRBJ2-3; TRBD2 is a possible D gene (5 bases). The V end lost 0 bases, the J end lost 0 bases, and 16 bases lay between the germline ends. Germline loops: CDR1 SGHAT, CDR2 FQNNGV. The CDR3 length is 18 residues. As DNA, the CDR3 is TGTGCCAGCAGCTTAGATCCTTGGCGGGCTGCTAGCACAGATACGCAGTATTTT. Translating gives CASSLDPWRAASTDTQYF.

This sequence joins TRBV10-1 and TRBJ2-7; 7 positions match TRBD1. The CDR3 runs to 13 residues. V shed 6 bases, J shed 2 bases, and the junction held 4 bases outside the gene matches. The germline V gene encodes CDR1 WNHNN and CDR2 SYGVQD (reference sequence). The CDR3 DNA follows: TGCGCCAGCAGCCGGGACAGAACCTACGAGCAGTACTTC. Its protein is CASSRDRTYEQYF.

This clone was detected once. The CDR3 bases are TGTGCCAGTAGCCCTGGCCCATCCTACGAGCAGTACTTC. Protein sequence: CASSPGPSYEQYF. The rearrangement uses TRBV19 and TRBJ2-7; D is uncertain. This CDR3 is 13 amino acids long. Trimming cost V 6 bases and J 1 base, with 10 bases left between them. Germline V lookup: CDR1 LNHDA, CDR2 SQIVND (reference sequence).

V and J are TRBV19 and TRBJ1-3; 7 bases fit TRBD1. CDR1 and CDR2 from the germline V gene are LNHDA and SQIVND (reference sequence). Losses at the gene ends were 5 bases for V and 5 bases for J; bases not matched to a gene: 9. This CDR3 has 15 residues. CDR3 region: CASSAQGGDRNTIYF. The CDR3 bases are TGTGCCAGTAGTGCGCAGGGGGGTGATCGAAACACCATATATTTT.

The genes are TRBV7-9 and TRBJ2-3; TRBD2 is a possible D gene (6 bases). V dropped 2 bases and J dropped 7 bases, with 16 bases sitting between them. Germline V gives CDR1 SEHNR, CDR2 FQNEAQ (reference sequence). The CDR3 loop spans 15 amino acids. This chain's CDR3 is CASSLPGTGGNTQYF. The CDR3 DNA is TGTGCCAGCAGCTTACCGGGGACTGGAGGAAATACGCAGTATTTT.

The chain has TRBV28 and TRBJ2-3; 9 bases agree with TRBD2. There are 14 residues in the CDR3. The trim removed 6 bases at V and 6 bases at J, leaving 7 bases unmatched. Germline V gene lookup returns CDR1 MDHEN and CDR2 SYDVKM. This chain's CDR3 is CASSLAGESDTQYF. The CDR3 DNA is TGTGCCAGCAGCTTAGCGGGAGAATCTGATACGCAGTATTTT.

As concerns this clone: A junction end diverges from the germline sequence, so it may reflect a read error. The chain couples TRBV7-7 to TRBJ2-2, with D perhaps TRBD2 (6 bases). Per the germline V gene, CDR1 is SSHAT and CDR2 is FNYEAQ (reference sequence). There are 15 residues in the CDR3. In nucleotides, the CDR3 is TGTGCTAGCAGCTTTTCAGGGACTAACACCGGGGAGCTGTTTTTT. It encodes CASSFSGTNTGELFF.

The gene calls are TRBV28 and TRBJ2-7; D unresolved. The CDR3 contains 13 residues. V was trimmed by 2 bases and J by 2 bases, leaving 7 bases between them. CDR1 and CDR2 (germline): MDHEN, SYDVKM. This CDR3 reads CASSLQSPYEQYF. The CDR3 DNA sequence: TGTGCCAGCAGTTTACAGTCCCCCTACGAGCAGTACTTC.